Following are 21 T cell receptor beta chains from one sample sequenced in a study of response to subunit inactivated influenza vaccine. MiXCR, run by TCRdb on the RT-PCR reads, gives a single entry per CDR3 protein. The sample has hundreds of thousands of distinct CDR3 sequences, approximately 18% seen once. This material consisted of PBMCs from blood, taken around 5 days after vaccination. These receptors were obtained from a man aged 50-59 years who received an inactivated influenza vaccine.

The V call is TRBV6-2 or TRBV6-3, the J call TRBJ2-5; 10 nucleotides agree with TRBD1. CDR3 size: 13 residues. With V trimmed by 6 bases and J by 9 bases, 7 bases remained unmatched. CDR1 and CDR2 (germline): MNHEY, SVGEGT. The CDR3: CASRRQGATAQYF. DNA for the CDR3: TGTGCCAGCAGAAGACAGGGGGCGACGGCCCAGTACTTC.

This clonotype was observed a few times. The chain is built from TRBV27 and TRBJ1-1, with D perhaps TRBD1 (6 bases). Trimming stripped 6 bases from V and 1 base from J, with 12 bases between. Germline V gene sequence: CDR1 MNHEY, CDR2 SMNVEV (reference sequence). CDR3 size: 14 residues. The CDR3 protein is CASSMRGGNTEAFF. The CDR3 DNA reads TGTGCCAGCAGCATGAGGGGGGGGAACACTGAAGCTTTCTTT.

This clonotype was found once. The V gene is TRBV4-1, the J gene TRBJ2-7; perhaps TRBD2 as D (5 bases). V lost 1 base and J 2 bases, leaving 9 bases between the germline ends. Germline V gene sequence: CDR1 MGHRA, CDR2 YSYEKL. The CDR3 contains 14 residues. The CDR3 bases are TGCGCCAGCAGCCAAGTTGGGAGAACCTACGAGCAGTACTTC. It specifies CASSQVGRTYEQYF.

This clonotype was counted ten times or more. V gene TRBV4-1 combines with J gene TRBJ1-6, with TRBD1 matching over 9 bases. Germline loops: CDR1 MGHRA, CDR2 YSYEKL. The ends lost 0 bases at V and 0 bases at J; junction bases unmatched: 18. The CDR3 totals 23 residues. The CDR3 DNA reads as TGCGCCAGCAGCCAAGATAGGAGACAGGGGGTGCCGAGAGGGAGCTCCTATAATTCACCCCTCCACTTT. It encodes CASSQDRRQGVPRGSSYNSPLHF.

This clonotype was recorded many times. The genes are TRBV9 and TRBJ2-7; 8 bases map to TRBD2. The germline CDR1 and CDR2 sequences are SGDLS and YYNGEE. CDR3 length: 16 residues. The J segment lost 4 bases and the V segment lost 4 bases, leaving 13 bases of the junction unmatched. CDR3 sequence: CASSSGGGTSIYEQYF. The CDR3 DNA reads TGTGCCAGCAGCTCAGGAGGCGGGACTAGTATTTACGAGCAGTACTTC.

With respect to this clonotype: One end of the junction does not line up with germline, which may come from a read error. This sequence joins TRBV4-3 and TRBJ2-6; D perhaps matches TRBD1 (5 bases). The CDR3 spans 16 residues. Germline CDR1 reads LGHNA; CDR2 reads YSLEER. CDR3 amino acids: CAGSLTGASGANVLTF. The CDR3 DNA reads TGCGCCGGCAGCCTGACTGGGGCGTCTGGGGCCAACGTCCTGACTTTC.

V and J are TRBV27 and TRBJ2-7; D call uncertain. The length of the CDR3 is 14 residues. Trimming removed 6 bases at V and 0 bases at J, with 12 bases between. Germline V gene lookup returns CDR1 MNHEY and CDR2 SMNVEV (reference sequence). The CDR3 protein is CASRRPGHSYEQYF. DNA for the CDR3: TGTGCCAGCAGACGACCCGGGCACTCCTACGAGCAGTACTTC.

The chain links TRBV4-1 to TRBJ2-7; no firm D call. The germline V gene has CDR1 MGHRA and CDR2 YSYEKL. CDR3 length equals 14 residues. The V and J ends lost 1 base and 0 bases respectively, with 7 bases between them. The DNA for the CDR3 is TGCGCCAGCAGCCAAGTCCAGAGCTCCTACGAGCAGTACTTC. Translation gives CASSQVQSSYEQYF.

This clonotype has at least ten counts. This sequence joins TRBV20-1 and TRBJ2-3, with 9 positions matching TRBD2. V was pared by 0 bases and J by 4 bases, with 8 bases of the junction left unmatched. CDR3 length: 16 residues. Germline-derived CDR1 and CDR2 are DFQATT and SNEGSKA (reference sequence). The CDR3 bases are TGCAGTGCTAGAGATGGGCCTAGCGGGATCGCAGATACGCAGTATTTT. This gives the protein CSARDGPSGIADTQYF.

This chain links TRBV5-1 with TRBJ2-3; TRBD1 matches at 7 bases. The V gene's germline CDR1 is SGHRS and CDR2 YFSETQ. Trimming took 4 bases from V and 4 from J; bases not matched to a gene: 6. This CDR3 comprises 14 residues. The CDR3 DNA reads TGCGCCAGCAGCCCGACAGGGAGCCCAGATACGCAGTATTTT. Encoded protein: CASSPTGSPDTQYF.

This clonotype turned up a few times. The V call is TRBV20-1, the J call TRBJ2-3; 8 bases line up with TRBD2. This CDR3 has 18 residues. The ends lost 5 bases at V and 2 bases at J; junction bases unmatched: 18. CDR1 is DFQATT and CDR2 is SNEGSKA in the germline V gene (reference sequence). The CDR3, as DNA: TGCAGTGCTGTAACTCCTAATGGCGGGGGGCCGTACACAGATACGCAGTATTTT. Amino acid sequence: CSAVTPNGGGPYTDTQYF.

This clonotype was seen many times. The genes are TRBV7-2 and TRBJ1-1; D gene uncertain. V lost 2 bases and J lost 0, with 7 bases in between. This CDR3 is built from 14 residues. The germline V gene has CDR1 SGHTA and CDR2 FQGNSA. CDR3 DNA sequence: TGTGCCAGCAGCTTAAATTCAGTGAACACTGAAGCTTTCTTT. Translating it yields CASSLNSVNTEAFF.

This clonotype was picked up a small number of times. As DNA, the CDR3 is TGTGCCATCAGTGAATTAGACAGTTACAATGAGCAGTTCTTC. Translating gives CAISELDSYNEQFF. This rearrangement joins TRBV10-3 to TRBJ2-1; tentative D call: TRBD1 (5 bases). Germline CDR1 and CDR2: ENHRY and SYGVKD. Between the trimmed V and J ends, which lost 3 bases and 4 bases, there was a span of 10 bases. This CDR3 spans 14 amino acids.

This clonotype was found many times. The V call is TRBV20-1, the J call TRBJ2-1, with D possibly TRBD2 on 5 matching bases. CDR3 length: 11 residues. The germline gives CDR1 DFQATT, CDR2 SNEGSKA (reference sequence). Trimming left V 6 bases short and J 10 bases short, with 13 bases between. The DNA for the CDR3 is TGCAGTGCCAGTAGGCGGGTCGAGCAGTTCTTC. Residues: CSASRRVEQFF.

Here the CDR3 DNA reads TGTGCCAGCAGCTACCCGGGGGTCTACGAGCAGTACTTC. Translated, it gives CASSYPGVYEQYF. The chain carries TRBV5-6 and TRBJ2-7, with D perhaps matching TRBD2 (6 bases). The CDR3 loop spans 13 amino acids. V was pared by 3 bases and J by 3 bases, with 10 bases between. CDR1 is SGHDT and CDR2 is YYEEEE in the germline V gene.

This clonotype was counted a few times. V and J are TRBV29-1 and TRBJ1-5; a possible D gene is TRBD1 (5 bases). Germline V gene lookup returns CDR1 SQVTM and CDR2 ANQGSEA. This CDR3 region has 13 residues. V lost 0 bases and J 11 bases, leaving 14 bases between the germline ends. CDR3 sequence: CSVEDHPGGAQHF. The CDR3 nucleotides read TGCAGCGTTGAAGATCACCCGGGGGGGGCCCAGCATTTT. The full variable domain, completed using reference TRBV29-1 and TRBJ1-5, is SAVISQKPSRDICQRGTSLTIQCQVDSQVTMMFWYRQQPGQSLTLIATANQGSEATYESGFVIDKFPISRPNLTFSTLTVSNMSPEDSSIYLCSVEDHPGGAQHFGDGTRLSIL.

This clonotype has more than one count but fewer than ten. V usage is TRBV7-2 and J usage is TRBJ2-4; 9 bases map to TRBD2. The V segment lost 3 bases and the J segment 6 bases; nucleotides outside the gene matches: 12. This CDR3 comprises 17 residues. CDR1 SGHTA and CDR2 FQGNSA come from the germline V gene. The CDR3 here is CASSFVAGGGGGNIQYF. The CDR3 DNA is TGTGCCAGCAGCTTTGTTGCGGGAGGGGGAGGGGGAAACATTCAGTACTTC. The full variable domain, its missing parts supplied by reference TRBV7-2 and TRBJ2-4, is GAGVSQSPSNKVTEKGKDVELRCDPISGHTALYWYRQSLGQGLEFLIYFQGNSAPDKSGLPSDRFSAERTGGSVSTLTIQRTQQEDSAVYLCASSFVAGGGGGNIQYFGAGTRLSVL.

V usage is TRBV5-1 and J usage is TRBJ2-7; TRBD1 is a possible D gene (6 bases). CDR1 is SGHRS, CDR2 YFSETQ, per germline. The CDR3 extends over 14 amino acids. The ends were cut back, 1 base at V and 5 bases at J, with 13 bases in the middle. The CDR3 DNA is TGCGCCAGCAGCTTGACAGGGCGCCAGGACGAGCAGTACTTC. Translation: CASSLTGRQDEQYF.

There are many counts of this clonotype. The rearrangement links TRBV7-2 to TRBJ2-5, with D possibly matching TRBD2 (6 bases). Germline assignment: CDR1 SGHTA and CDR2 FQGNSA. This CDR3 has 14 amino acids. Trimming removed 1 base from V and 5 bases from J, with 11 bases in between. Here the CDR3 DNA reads TGTGCCAGCAGCTTAGATCCGGGGGAGGAGACCCAGTACTTC. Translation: CASSLDPGEETQYF.

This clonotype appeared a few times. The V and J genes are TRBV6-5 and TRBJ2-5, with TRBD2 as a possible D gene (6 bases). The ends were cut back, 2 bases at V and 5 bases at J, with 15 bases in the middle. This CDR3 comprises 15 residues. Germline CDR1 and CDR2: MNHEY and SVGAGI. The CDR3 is CASSYQGLPWETQYF. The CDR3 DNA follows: TGTGCCAGCAGTTACCAGGGACTCCCCTGGGAGACCCAGTACTTC.

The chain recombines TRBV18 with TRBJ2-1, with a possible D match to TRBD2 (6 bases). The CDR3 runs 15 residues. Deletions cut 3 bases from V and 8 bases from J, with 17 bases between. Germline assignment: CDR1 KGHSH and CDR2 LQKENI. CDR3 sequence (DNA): TGTGCCAGCTCACCGCCCCCAGGCGGGATTTATGAGCAGTTCTTC. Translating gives CASSPPPGGIYEQFF.